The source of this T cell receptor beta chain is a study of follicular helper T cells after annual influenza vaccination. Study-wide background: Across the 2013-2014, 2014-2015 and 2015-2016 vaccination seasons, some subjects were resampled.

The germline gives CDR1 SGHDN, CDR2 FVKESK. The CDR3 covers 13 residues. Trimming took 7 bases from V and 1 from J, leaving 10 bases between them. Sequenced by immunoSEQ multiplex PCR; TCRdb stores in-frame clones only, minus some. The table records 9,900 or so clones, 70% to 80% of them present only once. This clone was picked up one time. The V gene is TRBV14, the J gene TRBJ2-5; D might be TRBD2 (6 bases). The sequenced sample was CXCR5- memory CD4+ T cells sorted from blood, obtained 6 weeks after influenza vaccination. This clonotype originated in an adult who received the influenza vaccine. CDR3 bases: TGTGCCAGCAATCGCGGGGCCCAAGAGACCCAGTACTTC. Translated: CASNRGAQETQYF.